These T cell receptor beta chains were read from a single sample in a study of response to subunit inactivated influenza vaccine. Each CDR3 protein is one row after TCRdb ran MiXCR on the RT-PCR reads. The sample shows over 450,000 distinct CDR3 sequences, 10% to 15% of them seen only once. The sequenced sample was PBMCs from blood, obtained about 40 days after vaccination. The source is a man between 45 and 60 years old who received an inactivated influenza vaccine. CDR3s include the opening cysteine and the closing phenylalanine or tryptophan. Each record gives: J gene, clone size, V gene, D gene, CDR3 protein, CDR3 DNA. D genes are given only for firm matches. Clone size is shown for a subset of rows, as once, few, many or a class of expanded clone.

J gene: TRBJ2-2; clone size: few; V gene: TRBV6-1; D gene: TRBD1; CDR3 protein: CASSIGQGTGELFF; CDR3 DNA: TGTGCCAGCAGCATTGGACAGGGCACCGGGGAGCTGTTTTTT
J gene: TRBJ2-5; clone size: few; V gene: TRBV6-1; D gene: NA; CDR3 protein: CASSENLNQETQYF; CDR3 DNA: TGTGCCAGCAGTGAAAACTTAAACCAAGAGACCCAGTACTTC
J gene: TRBJ2-7; clone size: many; V gene: TRBV20-1; D gene: TRBD2; CDR3 protein: CSATRPGLAGGGEQYF; CDR3 DNA: TGCAGTGCTACCCGACCCGGACTAGCGGGGGGCGGCGAGCAGTACTTC
J gene: TRBJ2-7; clone size: NA; V gene: TRBV4-2; D gene: NA; CDR3 protein: CASSQDKALREQYF; CDR3 DNA: TGTGCCAGCAGCCAAGATAAGGCTCTTCGGGAGCAGTACTTC
J gene: TRBJ2-7; clone size: few; V gene: TRBV28; D gene: TRBD2; CDR3 protein: CASRSLGGNYEQYF; CDR3 DNA: TGTGCCAGCAGATCCCTCGGGGGGAACTACGAGCAGTACTTC
J gene: TRBJ2-2; clone size: NA; V gene: TRBV5-1; D gene: NA; CDR3 protein: CASRPPGTGELFF; CDR3 DNA: TGCGCCAGCAGGCCCCCCGGCACCGGGGAGCTGTTTTTT
J gene: TRBJ1-2; clone size: many; V gene: TRBV12-3/TRBV12-4; D gene: TRBD1; CDR3 protein: CASSPRTGGMDTF; CDR3 DNA: TGTGCCAGCAGTCCCCGGACAGGGGGCATGGACACCTTC
J gene: TRBJ2-2; clone size: NA; V gene: TRBV7-6; D gene: TRBD2; CDR3 protein: CASSLRLAGKMSGELFF; CDR3 DNA: TGTGCCAGCAGCCTACGACTAGCGGGGAAGATGTCCGGGGAGCTGTTTTTT
J gene: TRBJ2-2; clone size: few; V gene: TRBV28; D gene: TRBD2; CDR3 protein: CASSFPTSGATTNTGELFF; CDR3 DNA: TGTGCCAGCAGTTTCCCGACTAGCGGGGCCACTACGAACACCGGGGAGCTGTTTTTT
J gene: TRBJ2-1; clone size: NA; V gene: TRBV7-2; D gene: TRBD2; CDR3 protein: CASSLALGTSGRIGEQFF; CDR3 DNA: TGTGCCAGCAGCTTAGCCCTCGGGACTAGCGGGAGGATCGGTGAGCAGTTCTTC
J gene: TRBJ1-1; clone size: NA; V gene: TRBV11-2; D gene: NA; CDR3 protein: CASSTGPTTEAFF; CDR3 DNA: TGTGCCAGCAGCACGGGACCTACTACTGAAGCTTTCTTT
J gene: TRBJ2-7; clone size: NA; V gene: TRBV20-1; D gene: NA; CDR3 protein: CSALKTGGEPPYEQYF; CDR3 DNA: TGCAGTGCTCTTAAGACAGGAGGGGAGCCCCCCTACGAGCAGTACTTC
J gene: TRBJ2-1; clone size: many; V gene: TRBV29-1; D gene: NA; CDR3 protein: CSVETREQFF; CDR3 DNA: TGCAGCGTTGAAACTAGAGAGCAGTTCTTC
J gene: TRBJ2-1; clone size: few; V gene: TRBV29-1; D gene: NA; CDR3 protein: CSVVGPGSYNEQFF; CDR3 DNA: TGCAGCGTTGTTGGGCCAGGGTCCTACAATGAGCAGTTCTTC
J gene: TRBJ2-1; clone size: few; V gene: TRBV11-2; D gene: TRBD1; CDR3 protein: CASSSRRRQGRYLNNEQFF; CDR3 DNA: TGTGCCAGCAGCTCCCGCCGAAGACAGGGACGATACCTTAACAATGAGCAGTTCTTC
J gene: TRBJ2-3; clone size: many; V gene: TRBV20-1; D gene: TRBD2; CDR3 protein: CSARRTSGRGDTQYF; CDR3 DNA: TGCAGTGCTAGGCGTACTAGCGGGAGAGGGGATACGCAGTATTTT
J gene: TRBJ2-3; clone size: many; V gene: TRBV12-3/TRBV12-4; D gene: TRBD2; CDR3 protein: CASSSGLAGVTQYF; CDR3 DNA: TGTGCCAGCAGTTCCGGACTAGCGGGAGTTACGCAGTATTTT
J gene: TRBJ2-7; clone size: NA; V gene: TRBV15; D gene: NA; CDR3 protein: CATSPTRAGYTYEQYF; CDR3 DNA: TGTGCCACCAGCCCGACTAGGGCGGGTTACACTTACGAGCAGTACTTC
J gene: TRBJ2-3; clone size: few; V gene: TRBV27; D gene: NA; CDR3 protein: CASSRDQLYTDTQYF; CDR3 DNA: TGTGCCAGCAGCCGGGACCAGCTATACACAGATACGCAGTATTTT
J gene: TRBJ2-5; clone size: few; V gene: TRBV20-1; D gene: TRBD2; CDR3 protein: CSAKYSTSGRKETQYF; CDR3 DNA: TGCAGTGCTAAGTATTCGACTAGCGGGAGAAAAGAGACCCAGTACTTC
J gene: TRBJ2-1; clone size: few; V gene: TRBV12-3/TRBV12-4; D gene: TRBD2; CDR3 protein: CASSLAWRGDYNEQFF; CDR3 DNA: TGTGCCAGCAGTTTAGCGTGGCGGGGGGACTACAATGAGCAGTTCTTC
J gene: TRBJ1-2; clone size: few; V gene: TRBV7-9; D gene: NA; CDR3 protein: CASSLVKTVGKFDGYTF; CDR3 DNA: TGTGCCAGCAGCTTAGTTAAGACAGTAGGCAAATTCGATGGCTACACCTTC
J gene: TRBJ1-3; clone size: NA; V gene: TRBV12-3/TRBV12-4; D gene: NA; CDR3 protein: CASSPGRGTTDF; CDR3 DNA: TGTGCCAGCAGTCCCGGTAGGGGGACTACGGACTTT
J gene: TRBJ1-4; clone size: NA; V gene: TRBV20-1; D gene: NA; CDR3 protein: CSARDRANVKLFF; CDR3 DNA: TGCAGTGCTAGAGACAGGGCTAATGTAAAACTGTTTTTT
J gene: TRBJ2-5; clone size: NA; V gene: TRBV20-1; D gene: NA; CDR3 protein: CSAIGTFQETQYF; CDR3 DNA: TGCAGTGCGATTGGGACCTTTCAAGAGACCCAGTACTTC
J gene: TRBJ2-5; clone size: many; V gene: TRBV12-3/TRBV12-4; D gene: NA; CDR3 protein: CASSSAGVETQYF; CDR3 DNA: TGTGCCAGCAGTTCCGCTGGGGTGGAGACCCAGTACTTC
J gene: TRBJ2-1; clone size: NA; V gene: TRBV6-4; D gene: NA; CDR3 protein: CASSDSLSGEQFF; CDR3 DNA: TGTGCCAGCAGTGACTCATTGAGCGGTGAGCAGTTCTTC
J gene: TRBJ1-1; clone size: NA; V gene: TRBV4-1; D gene: NA; CDR3 protein: CASSQERGMGNTEAFF; CDR3 DNA: TGCGCCAGCAGCCAAGAGCGTGGGATGGGGAACACTGAAGCTTTCTTT
J gene: TRBJ2-7; clone size: few; V gene: TRBV12-3/TRBV12-4; D gene: TRBD2; CDR3 protein: CASSWGGYEQYF; CDR3 DNA: TGTGCCAGCAGTTGGGGGGGGTACGAGCAGTACTTC
J gene: TRBJ2-4; clone size: NA; V gene: TRBV28; D gene: NA; CDR3 protein: CASSLVSQGRTKNIQYF; CDR3 DNA: TGTGCCAGCAGTTTAGTATCCCAGGGGAGGACCAAAAACATTCAGTACTTC
J gene: TRBJ1-4; clone size: NA; V gene: TRBV11-2; D gene: NA; CDR3 protein: CASSLRLATNEKLFF; CDR3 DNA: TGTGCCAGCAGCTTAAGGCTCGCAACTAATGAAAAACTGTTTTTT
J gene: TRBJ2-1; clone size: many; V gene: TRBV7-9; D gene: TRBD1; CDR3 protein: CASSSRTGGYNEQFF; CDR3 DNA: TGTGCCAGCAGCTCGAGGACAGGGGGCTACAATGAGCAGTTCTTC
J gene: TRBJ2-3; clone size: few; V gene: TRBV30; D gene: NA; CDR3 protein: CASTSGGAGTQYF; CDR3 DNA: TGTGCCTCTACTAGTGGGGGGGCCGGTACGCAGTATTTT
J gene: TRBJ2-3; clone size: few; V gene: TRBV7-2; D gene: NA; CDR3 protein: CASSLSPRDTQYF; CDR3 DNA: TGTGCCAGCAGTCTGAGCCCACGAGATACGCAGTATTTT
J gene: TRBJ2-1; clone size: NA; V gene: TRBV20-1; D gene: NA; CDR3 protein: CSARGFDGGVYNEQFF; CDR3 DNA: TGCAGTGCTAGGGGGTTTGACGGGGGCGTCTACAATGAGCAGTTCTTC
J gene: TRBJ2-5; clone size: NA; V gene: TRBV6-1; D gene: TRBD2; CDR3 protein: CASSPLGLAEETQYF; CDR3 DNA: TGTGCCAGCAGTCCATTGGGACTAGCAGAAGAGACCCAGTACTTC
J gene: TRBJ1-1; clone size: few; V gene: TRBV27; D gene: TRBD1; CDR3 protein: CASSLSGQGVNTEAFF; CDR3 DNA: TGTGCCAGCAGTTTATCTGGACAGGGGGTGAACACTGAAGCTTTCTTT
J gene: TRBJ2-2; clone size: NA; V gene: TRBV29-1; D gene: TRBD2; CDR3 protein: CSVSGDRAGELFF; CDR3 DNA: TGCAGCGTAAGCGGGGATCGCGCCGGGGAGCTGTTTTTT
J gene: TRBJ2-2; clone size: few; V gene: TRBV12-3/TRBV12-4; D gene: NA; CDR3 protein: CASSFKNGKELFF; CDR3 DNA: TGTGCCAGCAGTTTTAAAAATGGGAAGGAGCTGTTTTTT
J gene: TRBJ2-1; clone size: few; V gene: TRBV21-1; D gene: NA; CDR3 protein: CASSKAVGQGQDNEQFF; CDR3 DNA: TGTGCCAGCAGCAAAGCAGTAGGGCAGGGACAGGACAATGAGCAGTTCTTC
J gene: TRBJ2-2; clone size: few; V gene: TRBV29-1; D gene: TRBD1; CDR3 protein: CSTGTGNTGELFF; CDR3 DNA: TGCAGCACCGGGACAGGCAACACCGGGGAGCTGTTTTTT
J gene: TRBJ2-3; clone size: NA; V gene: TRBV5-6; D gene: TRBD2; CDR3 protein: CASSHMGGGRNTDTQYF; CDR3 DNA: TGTGCCAGCAGCCACATGGGGGGCGGGAGGAACACAGATACGCAGTATTTT
J gene: TRBJ2-3; clone size: NA; V gene: TRBV13; D gene: TRBD2; CDR3 protein: CASSYRTSGTPGAQYF; CDR3 DNA: TGTGCCAGCAGCTATCGGACTAGCGGGACTCCCGGGGCGCAGTATTTT
J gene: TRBJ1-2; clone size: NA; V gene: TRBV6-2/TRBV6-3; D gene: TRBD1; CDR3 protein: CASSTTGGGYTF; CDR3 DNA: TGTGCCAGCAGTACGACAGGGGGCGGCTACACCTTC
J gene: TRBJ2-1; clone size: few; V gene: TRBV29-1; D gene: NA; CDR3 protein: CSVGGGLGNEQFF; CDR3 DNA: TGCAGCGTTGGTGGGGGGCTCGGGAATGAGCAGTTCTTC
J gene: TRBJ2-2; clone size: few; V gene: TRBV7-2; D gene: TRBD2; CDR3 protein: CASSTRSSGNTGELFF; CDR3 DNA: TGTGCCAGCAGCACTAGGTCTAGCGGGAACACCGGGGAGCTGTTTTTT
J gene: TRBJ2-2; clone size: NA; V gene: TRBV4-3; D gene: NA; CDR3 protein: CASSQDNAGSGELFF; CDR3 DNA: TGCGCCAGCAGCCAAGACAACGCGGGGTCCGGGGAGCTGTTTTTT
J gene: TRBJ2-3; clone size: many; V gene: TRBV5-6; D gene: NA; CDR3 protein: CASSYRWGVSSGTDTQYF; CDR3 DNA: TGTGCCAGCAGCTATCGGTGGGGGGTGAGTTCCGGCACAGATACGCAGTATTTT
J gene: TRBJ2-7; clone size: NA; V gene: TRBV5-8; D gene: NA; CDR3 protein: CASGPGAQTYEQYF; CDR3 DNA: TGTGCCAGCGGCCCGGGGGCGCAGACCTACGAGCAGTACTTC
J gene: TRBJ1-5; clone size: few; V gene: TRBV7-2; D gene: NA; CDR3 protein: CASSLSANRPQHF; CDR3 DNA: TGTGCCAGCAGCTTATCGGCCAATCGTCCCCAGCATTTT
J gene: TRBJ2-3; clone size: NA; V gene: TRBV7-2; D gene: NA; CDR3 protein: CASSLDLGGTQYF; CDR3 DNA: TGTGCCAGCAGCTTAGATTTGGGAGGTACGCAGTATTTT
J gene: TRBJ2-2; clone size: NA; V gene: TRBV11-2; D gene: NA; CDR3 protein: CASSLDFRPLTAGELFF; CDR3 DNA: TGTGCCAGCAGCTTAGATTTTCGGCCCCTCACTGCCGGGGAGCTGTTTTTT
J gene: TRBJ2-5; clone size: few; V gene: TRBV20-1; D gene: NA; CDR3 protein: CSALSGSQTQYF; CDR3 DNA: TGCAGTGCATTGAGTGGATCGCAGACCCAGTACTTC
J gene: TRBJ2-3; clone size: many; V gene: TRBV29-1; D gene: NA; CDR3 protein: CSSRNPGTDTQYF; CDR3 DNA: TGCAGCTCAAGAAACCCAGGCACAGATACGCAGTATTTT
J gene: TRBJ2-3; clone size: many; V gene: TRBV20-1; D gene: NA; CDR3 protein: CSARDPGDTQYF; CDR3 DNA: TGCAGTGCTAGAGATCCCGGAGATACGCAGTATTTT
J gene: TRBJ2-1; clone size: many; V gene: TRBV6-2/TRBV6-3; D gene: TRBD2; CDR3 protein: CASSPSGGAFEQFF; CDR3 DNA: TGTGCCAGCAGCCCAAGCGGGGGGGCCTTTGAGCAGTTCTTC
J gene: TRBJ2-6; clone size: few; V gene: TRBV11-1; D gene: TRBD1; CDR3 protein: CASSRGQGIVYGANVLTF; CDR3 DNA: TGTGCCAGCAGCCGAGGACAGGGAATCGTTTATGGGGCCAACGTCCTGACTTTC
J gene: TRBJ1-1; clone size: few; V gene: TRBV20-1; D gene: NA; CDR3 protein: CSAKGTLNTEAFF; CDR3 DNA: TGCAGTGCTAAGGGCACGTTGAACACTGAAGCTTTCTTT